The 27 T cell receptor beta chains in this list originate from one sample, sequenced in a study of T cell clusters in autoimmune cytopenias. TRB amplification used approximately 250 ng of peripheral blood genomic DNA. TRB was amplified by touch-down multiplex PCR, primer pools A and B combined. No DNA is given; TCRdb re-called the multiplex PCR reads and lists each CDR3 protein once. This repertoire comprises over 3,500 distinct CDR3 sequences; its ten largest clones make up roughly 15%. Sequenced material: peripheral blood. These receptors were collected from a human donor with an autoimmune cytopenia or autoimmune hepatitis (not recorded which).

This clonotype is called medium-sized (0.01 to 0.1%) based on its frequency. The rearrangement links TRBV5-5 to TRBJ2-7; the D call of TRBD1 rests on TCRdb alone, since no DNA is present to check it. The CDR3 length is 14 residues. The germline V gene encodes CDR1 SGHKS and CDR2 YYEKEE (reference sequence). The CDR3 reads CASRPGTVSYEQYF. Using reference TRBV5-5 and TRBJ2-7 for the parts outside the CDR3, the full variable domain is DAGVTQSPTHLIKTRGQQVTLRCSPISGHKSVSWYQQVLGQGPQFIFQYYEKEERGRGNFPDRFSARQFPNYSSELNVNALLLGDSALYLCASRPGTVSYEQYFGPGTRLTVT.

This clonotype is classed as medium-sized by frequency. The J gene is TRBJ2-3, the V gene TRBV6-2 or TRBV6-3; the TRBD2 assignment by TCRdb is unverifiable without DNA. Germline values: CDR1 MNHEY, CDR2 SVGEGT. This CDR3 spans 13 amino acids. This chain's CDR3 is CASSYRETDTQYF.

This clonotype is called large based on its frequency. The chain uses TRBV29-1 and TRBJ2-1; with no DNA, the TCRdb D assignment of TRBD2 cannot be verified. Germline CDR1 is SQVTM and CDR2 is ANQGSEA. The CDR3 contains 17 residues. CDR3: CSVGGLAGGSSYNEQFF.

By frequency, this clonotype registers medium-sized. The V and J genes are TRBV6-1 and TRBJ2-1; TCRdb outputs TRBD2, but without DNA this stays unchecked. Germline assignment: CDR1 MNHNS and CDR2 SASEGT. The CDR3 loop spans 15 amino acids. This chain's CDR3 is CASSVLAGSYNEQFF.

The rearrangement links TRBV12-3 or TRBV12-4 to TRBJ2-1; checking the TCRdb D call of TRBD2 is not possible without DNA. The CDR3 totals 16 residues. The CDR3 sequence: CASTLTSGVPYNEQFF.

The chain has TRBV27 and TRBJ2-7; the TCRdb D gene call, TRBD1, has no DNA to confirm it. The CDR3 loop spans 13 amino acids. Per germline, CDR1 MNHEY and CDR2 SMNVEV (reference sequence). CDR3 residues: CASSLKGDYEQYF.

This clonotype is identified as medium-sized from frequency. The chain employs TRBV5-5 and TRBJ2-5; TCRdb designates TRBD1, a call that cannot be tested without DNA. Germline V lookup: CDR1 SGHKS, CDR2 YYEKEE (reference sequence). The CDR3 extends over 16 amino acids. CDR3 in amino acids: CASSVPGQGFRETQYF.

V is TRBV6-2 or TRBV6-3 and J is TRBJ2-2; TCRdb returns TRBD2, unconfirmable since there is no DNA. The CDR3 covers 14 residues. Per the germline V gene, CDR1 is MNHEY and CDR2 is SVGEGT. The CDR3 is CASSSGGFTGELFF.

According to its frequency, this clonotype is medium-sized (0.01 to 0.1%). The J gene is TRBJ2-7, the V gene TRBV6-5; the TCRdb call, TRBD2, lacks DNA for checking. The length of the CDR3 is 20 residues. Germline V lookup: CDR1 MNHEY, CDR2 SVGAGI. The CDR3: CASSLSPPYGGPAGADEQYF.

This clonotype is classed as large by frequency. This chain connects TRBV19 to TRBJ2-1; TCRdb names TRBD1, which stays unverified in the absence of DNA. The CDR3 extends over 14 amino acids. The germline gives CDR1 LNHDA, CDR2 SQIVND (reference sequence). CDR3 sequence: CASSLRTGGNEQFF.

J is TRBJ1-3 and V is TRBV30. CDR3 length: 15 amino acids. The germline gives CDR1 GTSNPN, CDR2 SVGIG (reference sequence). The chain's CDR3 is CAWRSEGVSGNTIYF.

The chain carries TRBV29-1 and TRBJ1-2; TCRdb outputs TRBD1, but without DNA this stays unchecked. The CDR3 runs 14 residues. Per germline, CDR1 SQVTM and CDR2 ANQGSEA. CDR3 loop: CSVEQSGQGNGYTF.

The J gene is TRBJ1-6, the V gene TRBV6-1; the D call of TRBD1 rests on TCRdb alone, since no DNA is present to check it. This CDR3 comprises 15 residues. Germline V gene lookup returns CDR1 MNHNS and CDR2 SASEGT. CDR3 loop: CASKTGFADNSPLHF.

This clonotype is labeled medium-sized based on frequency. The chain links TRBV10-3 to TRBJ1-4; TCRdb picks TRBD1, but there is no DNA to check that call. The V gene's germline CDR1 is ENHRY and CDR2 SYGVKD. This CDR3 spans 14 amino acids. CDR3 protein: CASHGGLTNEKLFF.

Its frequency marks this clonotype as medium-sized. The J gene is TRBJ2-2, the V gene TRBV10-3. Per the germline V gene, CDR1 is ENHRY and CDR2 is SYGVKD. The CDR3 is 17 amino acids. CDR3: CAISEVRPGYITGELFF.

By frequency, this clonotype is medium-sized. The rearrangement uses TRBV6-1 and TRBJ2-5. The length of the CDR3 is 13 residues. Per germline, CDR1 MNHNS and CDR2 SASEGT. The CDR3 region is CASSVAGVETQYF.

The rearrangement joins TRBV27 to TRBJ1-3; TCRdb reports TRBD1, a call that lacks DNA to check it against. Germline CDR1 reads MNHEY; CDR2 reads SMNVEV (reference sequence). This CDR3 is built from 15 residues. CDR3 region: CASRSTGPSGNTIYF.

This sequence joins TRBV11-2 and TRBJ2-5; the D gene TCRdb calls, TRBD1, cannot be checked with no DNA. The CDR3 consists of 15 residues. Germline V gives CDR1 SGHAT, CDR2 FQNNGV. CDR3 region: CASSSGQGMIETQYF.

CDR3 loop: CAWSKDSNQPQHF. This chain joins TRBV30 and TRBJ1-5. The CDR3 runs 13 residues. Per germline, CDR1 GTSNPN and CDR2 SVGIG (reference sequence).

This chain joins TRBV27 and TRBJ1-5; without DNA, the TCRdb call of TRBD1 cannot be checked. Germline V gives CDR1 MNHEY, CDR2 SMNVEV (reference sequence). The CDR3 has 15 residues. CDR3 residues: CASSKTGTVNQPQHF.

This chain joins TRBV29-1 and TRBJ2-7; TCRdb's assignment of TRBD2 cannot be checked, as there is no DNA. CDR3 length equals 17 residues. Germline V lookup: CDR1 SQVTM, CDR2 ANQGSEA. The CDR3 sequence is CSAVGGGPGLATYEQYF.

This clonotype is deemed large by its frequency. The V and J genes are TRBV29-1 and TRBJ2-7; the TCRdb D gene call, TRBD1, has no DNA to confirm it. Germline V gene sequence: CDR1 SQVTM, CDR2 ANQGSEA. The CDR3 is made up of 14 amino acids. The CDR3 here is CSVERDSPRYEQYF.

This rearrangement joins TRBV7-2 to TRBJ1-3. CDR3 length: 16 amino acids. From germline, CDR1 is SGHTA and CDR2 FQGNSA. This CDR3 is CASSFAGSVSGNTIYF.

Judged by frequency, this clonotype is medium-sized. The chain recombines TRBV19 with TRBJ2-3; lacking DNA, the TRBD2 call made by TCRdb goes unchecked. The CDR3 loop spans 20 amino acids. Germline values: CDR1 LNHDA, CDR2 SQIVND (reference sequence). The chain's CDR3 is CASRNSGLRLAGGPTDTQYF.

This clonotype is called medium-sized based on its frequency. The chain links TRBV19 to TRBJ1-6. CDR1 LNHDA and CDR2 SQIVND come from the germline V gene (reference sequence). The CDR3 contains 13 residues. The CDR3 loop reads CASKGSDNSPLHF.

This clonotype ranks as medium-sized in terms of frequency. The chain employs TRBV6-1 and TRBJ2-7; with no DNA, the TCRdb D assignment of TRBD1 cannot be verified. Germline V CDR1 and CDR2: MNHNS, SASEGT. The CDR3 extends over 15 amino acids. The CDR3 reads CASTLYSGSENEQYF.

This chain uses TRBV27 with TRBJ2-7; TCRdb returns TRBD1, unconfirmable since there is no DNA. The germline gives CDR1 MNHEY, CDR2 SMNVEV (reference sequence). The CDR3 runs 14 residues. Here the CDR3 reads CASREQGFAYEQYF.